Below, one TCR beta chain is given with its context. Its antigen is not known. Using immunoSEQ multiplex PCR, the repertoire was profiled, and TCRdb retains in-frame clones only, with some absent. The sample shows over 400,000 clones, 75% to 90% of them seen only once. The data were obtained in a study of Ad26.COV2.S vaccination and SARS-CoV-2 variants. The wider study: Ad26.COV2.S shots went into the muscle once or twice, 56 days apart. Study-level results: From the TCR breadth and depth analyses, total T cell responses may have been underestimated.

Treatment here: around 19 received Ad26.COV2.S at low or high dose, single or two shots; about five received placebo; per-sample allocation not given. Samples came from day 63 after the first vaccine or placebo injection. CDR1 is MNHEY, CDR2 SVGEGT, per germline. The CDR3 sequence is 17 residues long. The ends were cut back, 4 bases at V and 0 bases at J, with 18 bases in the middle. This material consisted of peripheral blood, taken in a trial of Ad26.COV2.S vaccine versus placebo. This sequence was found in a person between 18 and 60 years old who received the Ad26.COV2.S COVID-19 vaccine or a placebo. This sequence joins TRBV6-2 or TRBV6-3 and TRBJ1-2; D is ambiguous. CDR3 amino acids: CASSSMGISSSNYGYTF. CDR3 DNA sequence: TGTGCCAGCAGTTCTATGGGGATATCCTCCTCTAACTATGGCTACACCTTC.